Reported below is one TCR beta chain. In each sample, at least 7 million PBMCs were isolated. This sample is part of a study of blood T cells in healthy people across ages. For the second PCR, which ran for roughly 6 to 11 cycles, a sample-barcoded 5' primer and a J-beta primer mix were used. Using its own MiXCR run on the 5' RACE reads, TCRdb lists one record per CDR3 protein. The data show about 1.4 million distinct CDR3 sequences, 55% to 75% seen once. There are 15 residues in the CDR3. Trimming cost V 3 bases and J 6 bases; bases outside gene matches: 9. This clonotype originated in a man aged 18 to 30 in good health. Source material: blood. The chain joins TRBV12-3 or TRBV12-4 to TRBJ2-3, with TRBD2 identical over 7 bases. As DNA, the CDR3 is TGTGCCAGCAGTTTCCCAGCGGGACCTTCTGATACGCAGTATTTT. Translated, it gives CASSFPAGPSDTQYF.